This is a list of T cell receptor beta chains from one sample in a study of T cells in localized non-small cell lung cancer. The method was immunoSEQ multiplex PCR; TCRdb's version includes in-frame clones alone and lacks a portion of them. The profile shows 30,000 to 35,000 clones, more than 70% of them singletons. This sample comprised peripheral blood, obtained before any cancer treatment. The source of these receptors is a woman aged 35-70 years with stage I lung adenocarcinoma. Each CDR3 is given with its conserved first and last residue. The D gene is left open where the match is weak. For some rows the clone size is stated as once, few or many, or as a class when expanded; others skip it.

J gene | clone size | D gene | V gene | CDR3 protein | CDR3 DNA
TRBJ2-2 | . | . | TRBV18 | CASSPRTGTGELFF | TGTGCCAGCTCACCACGAACGGGCACCGGGGAGCTGTTTTTT
TRBJ2-5 | . | TRBD2 | TRBV18 | CASSPALAGGETQYF | TGTGCCAGCTCACCCGCACTAGCGGGGGGGGAGACCCAGTACTTC
TRBJ2-7 | few | TRBD1 | TRBV6-4 | CASRMGDSVYEQYF | TGTGCCAGCAGGATGGGGGACAGTGTCTACGAGCAGTACTTC
TRBJ2-5 | . | TRBD1 | TRBV15 | CATSSKDRPGETQYF | TGTGCCACCAGCAGCAAGGACAGGCCCGGGGAGACCCAGTACTTC
TRBJ2-1 | . | . | TRBV14 | CASSPIDLTGRNYNEQFF | TGTGCCAGCAGCCCGATAGATCTGACAGGGAGGAACTACAATGAGCAGTTCTTC
TRBJ1-2 | . | . | TRBV4-3 | CASSQVQGGRGYTF | TGCGCCAGCAGCCAAGTGCAAGGGGGTAGAGGCTACACCTTC
TRBJ1-1 | once | . | TRBV2 | CASSGSGFTEAFF | TGTGCCAGCAGTGGTTCAGGGTTTACTGAAGCTTTCTTT
TRBJ2-7 | . | . | TRBV5-1 | CASSLVRGRDEQYF | TGCGCCAGCAGCTTGGTAAGGGGGAGGGACGAGCAGTACTTC
TRBJ1-2 | . | . | TRBV20-1 | CSARQDYGYTF | TGCAGTGCTAGACAAGACTATGGCTACACCTTC
TRBJ1-6 | . | . | TRBV7-8 | CASSLAFVGADSPLHF | TGTGCCAGCAGCTTAGCCTTTGTCGGGGCCGACTCACCCCTCCACTTT
TRBJ2-1 | few | . | TRBV7-2 | CASSSTWGGAYNEQFF | TGTGCCAGCAGCTCCACCTGGGGGGGGGCGTACAATGAGCAGTTCTTC
TRBJ1-1 | . | . | TRBV19 | CASSIPQGNTEAFF | TGTGCCAGTAGTATTCCCCAGGGGAACACTGAAGCTTTCTTT
TRBJ1-1 | . | . | TRBV6-5 | CASSYSGADMNTEAFF | TGTGCCAGCAGTTACTCGGGGGCAGACATGAACACTGAAGCTTTCTTT
TRBJ2-5 | . | TRBD2 | TRBV5-6 | CASSVERESETQYF | TGTGCCAGCAGCGTGGAGCGGGAGTCAGAGACCCAGTACTTC
TRBJ1-5 | . | TRBD1 | TRBV27 | CASSPGTGGTGQPQHF | TGTGCCAGCAGTCCGGGGACAGGGGGCACGGGGCAGCCCCAGCATTTT
TRBJ2-2 | . | TRBD1 | TRBV27 | CASSPGGNTGELFF | TGTGCCAGCAGTCCAGGGGGGAACACCGGGGAGCTGTTTTTT
TRBJ2-1 | . | . | TRBV5-1 | CASSTGAGSYNEQFF | TGCGCCAGCAGCACGGGTGCGGGCTCCTACAATGAGCAGTTCTTC
TRBJ1-2 | . | . | TRBV21-1 | CASSKVRTTGESAGWGQRRGYTF | TGTGCCAGCAGCAAAGTTAGGACAACGGGTGAGAGCGCGGGCTGGGGACAAAGGAGGGGCTACACCTTC
TRBJ2-2 | . | TRBD2 | TRBV5-1 | CASSFDILAGHTGELFF | TGCGCCAGCAGCTTCGATATCCTAGCGGGGCACACCGGGGAGCTGTTTTTT
TRBJ1-5 | . | . | TRBV4-1 | CASSQDRKDQPQHF | TGCGCCAGCAGCCAAGATCGGAAGGACCAGCCCCAGCATTTT
TRBJ2-4 | large | . | TRBV4-2 | CASRGDTENIQYF | TGTGCCAGCAGGGGAGACACCGAAAACATTCAGTACTTC
TRBJ1-5 | . | . | TRBV10-2 | CASSDPGLGPQHF | TGCGCCAGCAGTGACCCAGGACTCGGGCCCCAGCATTTT
TRBJ1-2 | . | TRBD1 | TRBV5-1 | CASSLDRPQGGSGYTF | TGCGCCAGCAGCTTGGACCGGCCGCAGGGGGGGTCGGGCTACACCTTC
TRBJ1-1 | few | TRBD1 | TRBV4-2 | CASSLAETARGRAFF | TGTGCCAGCAGCTTGGCCGAGACGGCGAGGGGGCGAGCTTTCTTT
TRBJ2-7 | . | TRBD1 | TRBV9 | CASSVGTGGEQYF | TGTGCCAGCAGCGTAGGGACAGGGGGCGAGCAGTACTTC
TRBJ1-2 | . | TRBD1 | TRBV5-6 | CASSLDGQGRYGYTF | TGTGCCAGCAGCCTGGATGGACAGGGACGATATGGCTACACCTTC
TRBJ2-1 | few | . | TRBV27 | CASSLSGQQYNEQFF | TGTGCCAGCAGTTTATCCGGGCAGCAATACAATGAGCAGTTCTTC
TRBJ1-6 | . | TRBD1 | TRBV7-3 | CASSARDRERNSPLHF | TGTGCCAGCAGCGCAAGGGACAGGGAGCGGAATTCACCCCTCCACTTT
TRBJ2-3 | . | . | TRBV6-1 | CASSDYSTDTQYF | TGTGCCAGCAGTGACTACTCCACAGATACGCAGTATTTT
TRBJ2-5 | . | . | TRBV4-3 | CASSQDWGDQETQYF | TGCGCCAGCAGCCAAGATTGGGGGGATCAAGAGACCCAGTACTTC
TRBJ1-2 | . | . | TRBV27 | CASSPWTPPRDYGYTF | TGTGCCAGCAGTCCTTGGACACCTCCTCGGGACTATGGCTACACCTTC
TRBJ1-6 | . | . | TRBV7-8 | CASKGTTNNSPLHF | TGTGCCAGCAAGGGGACGACAAATAATTCACCCCTCCACTTT
TRBJ2-2 | . | TRBD2 | TRBV7-8 | CASSPPRGGGTGELFF | TGTGCCAGCAGCCCGCCGAGGGGCGGGGGTACCGGGGAGCTGTTTTTT
TRBJ2-1 | . | TRBD2 | TRBV5-1 | CASSSGGRSSYNEQFF | TGCGCCAGCAGCTCGGGGGGGCGTAGCTCCTACAATGAGCAGTTCTTC
TRBJ2-3 | once | . | TRBV27 | CASSLSHRVSADTQYF | TGTGCCAGCAGTTTATCGCACAGGGTGTCGGCAGATACGCAGTATTTT
TRBJ2-2 | . | . | TRBV6-5 | CASRPGLLNTGELFF | TGTGCCAGCAGGCCGGGACTTTTAAACACCGGGGAGCTGTTTTTT
TRBJ1-1 | . | . | TRBV19 | CASSIMRYSDTEAFF | TGTGCCAGTAGTATAATGAGGTATTCGGACACTGAAGCTTTCTTT
TRBJ1-1 | . | TRBD1 | TRBV4-3 | CASSQDTGVYTEAFF | TGCGCCAGCAGCCAAGATACAGGGGTGTACACTGAAGCTTTCTTT
TRBJ1-6 | few | . | TRBV19 | CASTGENSPLHF | TGTGCCAGTACCGGCGAGAATTCACCCCTCCACTTT
TRBJ1-1 | . | . | TRBV30 | CAWADEGTEAFF | TGTGCCTGGGCAGACGAGGGCACTGAAGCTTTCTTT
TRBJ1-1 | . | . | TRBV4-1 | CASSQGKGWLNTEAFF | TGCGCCAGCAGCCAAGGAAAGGGTTGGTTGAACACTGAAGCTTTCTTT
TRBJ2-5 | . | TRBD2 | TRBV6-5 | CASSSLRTSWETQYF | TGTGCCAGCAGCTCTCTTAGGACTAGTTGGGAGACCCAGTACTTC
TRBJ2-7 | . | TRBD1 | TRBV11-3 | CASSLTGTGIYEQYF | TGTGCCAGCAGCTTAACCGGGACAGGGATCTACGAGCAGTACTTC
TRBJ1-1 | . | . | TRBV5-1 | CASTPMGGNTEAFF | TGCGCCAGCACCCCAATGGGGGGCAACACTGAAGCTTTCTTT
TRBJ1-1 | . | TRBD1 | TRBV27 | CASSLRQGGTEAFF | TGTGCCAGCAGTCTCCGACAGGGAGGGACTGAAGCTTTCTTT
TRBJ1-2 | few | TRBD1 | TRBV19 | CASSIDWDRQPFNYGYTF | TGTGCCAGTAGTATAGACTGGGACAGGCAACCTTTTAACTATGGCTACACCTTC
TRBJ1-4 | once | . | TRBV2 | CASFRDIFNEKLFF | TGTGCCAGCTTCCGGGACATATTCAATGAAAAACTGTTTTTT
TRBJ2-1 | . | TRBD2 | TRBV7-6 | CASSYRLANEQFF | TGTGCCAGCAGCTATAGACTAGCTAATGAGCAGTTCTTC
TRBJ1-1 | . | TRBD1 | TRBV7-8 | CASSLGTGRTEAFF | TGTGCCAGCAGCTTAGGGACAGGGAGGACTGAAGCTTTCTTT
TRBJ2-7 | few | . | TRBV7-2 | CASSFYGKTYEQYF | TGTGCCAGCAGCTTTTACGGGAAAACCTACGAGCAGTACTTC
TRBJ1-1 | . | . | TRBV2 | CASRRGEVGEASEAFF | TGTGCCAGCAGGCGGGGGGAGGTGGGGGAGGCATCTGAAGCTTTCTTT
TRBJ1-1 | once | TRBD1 | TRBV11-2 | CASSRDRQRTEAFF | TGTGCCAGCAGCCGGGACAGGCAGAGGACAGAAGCTTTCTTT
TRBJ2-2 | . | . | TRBV19 | CASSLPIQYTGELFF | TGTGCCAGTAGTCTCCCGATACAGTACACCGGGGAGCTGTTTTTT
TRBJ2-7 | . | . | TRBV6-6 | CASSYLQGYEQYF | TGTGCCAGCAGTTACTTGCAGGGCTACGAGCAGTACTTC
TRBJ1-1 | . | . | TRBV5-4 | CASSLTENTEAFF | TGTGCCAGCAGCTTAACAGAGAACACTGAAGCTTTCTTT
TRBJ1-4 | few | . | TRBV18 | CASSLPGRDNEKLFF | TGTGCCAGCTCACTGCCGGGACGGGATAATGAAAAACTGTTTTTT